This T cell receptor beta chain was identified in a study of CD8+ T cells in alopecia areata. Obtained from alopecia areata patients were lesional scalp punch biopsies along with peripheral blood. TCR sequencing used cDNA made by reverse transcription of extracted RNA. Here immunoSEQ multiplex PCR was the method, and the copy in TCRdb shows in-frame clones only, minus some. The table shows just under 7,500 clones, with 64% occurring only once. Trimming removed 1 base from V and 3 bases from J, with 13 bases in between. Germline lookup yields CDR1 KGHSH and CDR2 LQKENI. This CDR3 is 15 amino acids long.

The clonotype was recovered from a human donor with alopecia areata. This material consisted of skin, taken at week 0. The rearrangement uses TRBV18 and TRBJ2-7; possibly TRBD1 for D (5 bases). The CDR3 DNA follows: TGTGCCAGCTCACCACAGGGCAGGGTAAACTACGAGCAGTACTTC. It translates to CASSPQGRVNYEQYF. Full variable domain (rest looked up from reference TRBV18 and TRBJ2-7): NAGVMQNPRHLVRRRGQEARLRCSPMKGHSHVYWYRQLPEEGLKFMVYLQKENIIDESGMPKERFSAEFPKEGPSILRIQQVVRGDSAAYFCASSPQGRVNYEQYFGPGTRLTVT.